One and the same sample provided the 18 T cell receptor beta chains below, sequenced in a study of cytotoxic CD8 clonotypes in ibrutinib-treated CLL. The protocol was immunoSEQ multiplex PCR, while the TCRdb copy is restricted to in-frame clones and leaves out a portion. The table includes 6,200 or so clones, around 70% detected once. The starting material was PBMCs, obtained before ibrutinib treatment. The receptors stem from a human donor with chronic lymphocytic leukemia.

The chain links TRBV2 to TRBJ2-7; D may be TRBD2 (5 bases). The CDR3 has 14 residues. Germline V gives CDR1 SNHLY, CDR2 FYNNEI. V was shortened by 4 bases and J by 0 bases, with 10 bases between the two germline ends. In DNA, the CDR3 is TGTGCCAGCAGTGTAAGCGGCCCCTCCTACGAGCAGTACTTC. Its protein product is CASSVSGPSYEQYF.

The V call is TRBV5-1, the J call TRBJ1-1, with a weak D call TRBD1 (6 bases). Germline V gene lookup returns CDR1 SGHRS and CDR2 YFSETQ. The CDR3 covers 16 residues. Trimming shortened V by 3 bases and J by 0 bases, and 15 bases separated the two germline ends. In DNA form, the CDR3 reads TGCGCCAGCAGCTCTCGGGGGCTGTATCTGAACACTGAAGCTTTCTTT. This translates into CASSSRGLYLNTEAFF.

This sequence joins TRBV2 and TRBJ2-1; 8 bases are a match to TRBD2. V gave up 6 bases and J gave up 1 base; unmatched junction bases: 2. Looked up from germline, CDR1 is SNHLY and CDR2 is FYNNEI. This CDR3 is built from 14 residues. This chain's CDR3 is CASSVAGSYNEQFF. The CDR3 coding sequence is TGTGCCAGCAGCGTAGCGGGGTCCTACAATGAGCAGTTCTTC.

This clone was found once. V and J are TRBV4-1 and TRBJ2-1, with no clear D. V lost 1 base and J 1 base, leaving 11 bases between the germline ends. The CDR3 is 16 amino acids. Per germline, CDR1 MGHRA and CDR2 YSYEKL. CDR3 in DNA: TGCGCCAGCAGCCAAGCGTGGGCTGTGTCCTACAATGAGCAGTTCTTC. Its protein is CASSQAWAVSYNEQFF.

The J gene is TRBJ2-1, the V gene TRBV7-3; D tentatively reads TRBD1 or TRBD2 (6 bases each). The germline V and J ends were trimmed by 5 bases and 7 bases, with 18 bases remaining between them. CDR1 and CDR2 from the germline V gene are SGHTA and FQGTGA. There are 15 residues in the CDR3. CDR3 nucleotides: TGTGCCAGCAGCCCCGAGGGGGGCTGGGTTAATGAGCAGTTCTTC. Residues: CASSPEGGWVNEQFF.

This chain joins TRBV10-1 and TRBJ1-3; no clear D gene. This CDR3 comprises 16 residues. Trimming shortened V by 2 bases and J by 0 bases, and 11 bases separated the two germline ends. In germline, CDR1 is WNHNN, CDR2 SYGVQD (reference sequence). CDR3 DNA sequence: TGCGCCAGCAGTGAGGCATCGGGGAACTCTGGAAACACCATATATTTT. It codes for CASSEASGNSGNTIYF.

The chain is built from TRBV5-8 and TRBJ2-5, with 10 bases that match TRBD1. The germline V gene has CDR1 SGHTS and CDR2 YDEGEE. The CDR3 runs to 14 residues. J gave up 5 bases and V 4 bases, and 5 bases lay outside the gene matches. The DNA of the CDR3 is TGTGCCAGCAGCACAAGACAGGGGGCGGAGACCCAGTACTTC. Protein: CASSTRQGAETQYF.

CDR3 coding DNA: TGTGCCAGCAGCTTGGTTCCGGGGATAAACACTGAAGCTTTCTTT. Protein: CASSLVPGINTEAFF. The chain employs TRBV5-6 and TRBJ1-1, with unresolved D. The CDR3 is 15 residues long. Deletions cut 0 bases from V and 2 bases from J, with 11 bases between. The germline V gene encodes CDR1 SGHDT and CDR2 YYEEEE.

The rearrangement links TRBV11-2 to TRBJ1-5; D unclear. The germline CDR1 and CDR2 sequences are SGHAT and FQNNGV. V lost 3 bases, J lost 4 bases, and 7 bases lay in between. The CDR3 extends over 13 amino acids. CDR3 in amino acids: CASSLGQNQPQHF. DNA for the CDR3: TGTGCCAGCAGCTTGGGCCAAAATCAGCCCCAGCATTTT.

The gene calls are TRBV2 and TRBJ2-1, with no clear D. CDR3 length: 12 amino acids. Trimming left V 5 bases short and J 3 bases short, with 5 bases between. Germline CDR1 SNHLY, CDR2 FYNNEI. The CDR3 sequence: CASSPSYNEQFF. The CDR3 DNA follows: TGTGCCAGCAGTCCTAGCTACAATGAGCAGTTCTTC.

This CDR3 reads CASSQGTGGIAFF. The CDR3 DNA follows: TGTGCCAGCAGCCAAGGGACAGGGGGGATAGCTTTCTTT. The chain couples TRBV14 to TRBJ1-1, with 10 bases lining up with TRBD1. The germline V gene encodes CDR1 SGHDN and CDR2 FVKESK. The CDR3 is made up of 13 amino acids. J lost 10 bases, V lost 1 base, and 3 bases had no gene match.

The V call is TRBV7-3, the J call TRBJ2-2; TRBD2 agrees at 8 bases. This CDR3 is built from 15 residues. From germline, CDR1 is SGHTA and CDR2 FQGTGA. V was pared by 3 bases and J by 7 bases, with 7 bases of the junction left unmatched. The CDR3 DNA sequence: TGTGCCAGCAGCTTCACCAGCGGGAGTATCGGGGAGCTGTTTTTT. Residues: CASSFTSGSIGELFF.

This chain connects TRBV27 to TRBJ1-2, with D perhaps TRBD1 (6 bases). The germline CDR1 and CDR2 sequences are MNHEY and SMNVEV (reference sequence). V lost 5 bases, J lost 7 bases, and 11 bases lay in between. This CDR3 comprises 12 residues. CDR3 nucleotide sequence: TGTGCCAGCAGTAACAGGGATCGTGGCTACACCTTC. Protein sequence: CASSNRDRGYTF.

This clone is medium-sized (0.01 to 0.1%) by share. The CDR3 nucleotides are TGTGCCAGCAGTTACCACAGCACAGATACGCAGTATTTT. Amino acid sequence: CASSYHSTDTQYF. The chain links TRBV6-6 to TRBJ2-3; D remains ambiguous. Germline values: CDR1 MNHNY, CDR2 SVGAGI (reference sequence). This CDR3 spans 13 amino acids. The ends were cut back, 2 bases at V and 0 bases at J, with 3 bases in the middle.

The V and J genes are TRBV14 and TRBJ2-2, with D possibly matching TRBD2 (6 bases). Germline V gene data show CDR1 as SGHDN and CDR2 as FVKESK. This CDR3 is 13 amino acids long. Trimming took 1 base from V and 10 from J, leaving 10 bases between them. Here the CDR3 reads CASSQGGVEELFF. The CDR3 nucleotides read TGTGCCAGCAGCCAAGGCGGGGTGGAGGAGCTGTTTTTT. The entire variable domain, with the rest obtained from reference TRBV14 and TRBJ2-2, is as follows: EAGVTQFPSHSVIEKGQTVTLRCDPISGHDNLYWYRRVMGKEIKFLLHFVKESKQDESGMPNNRFLAERTGGTYSTLKVQPAELEDSGVYFCASSQGGVEELFFGEGSRLTVL.

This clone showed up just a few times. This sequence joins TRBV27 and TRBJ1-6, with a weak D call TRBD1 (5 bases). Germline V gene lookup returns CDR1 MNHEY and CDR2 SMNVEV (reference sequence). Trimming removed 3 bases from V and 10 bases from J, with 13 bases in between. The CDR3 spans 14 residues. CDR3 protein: CASSFLQGNSPLHF. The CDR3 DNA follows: TGTGCCAGCAGTTTTCTTCAGGGCAACTCACCCCTCCACTTT.

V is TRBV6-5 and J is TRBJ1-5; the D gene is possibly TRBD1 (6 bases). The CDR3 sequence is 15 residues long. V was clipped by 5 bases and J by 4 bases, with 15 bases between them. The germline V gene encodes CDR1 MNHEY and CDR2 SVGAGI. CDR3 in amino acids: CASSATQGGNQPQHF. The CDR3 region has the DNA TGTGCCAGCAGTGCGACCCAAGGGGGAAATCAGCCCCAGCATTTT.

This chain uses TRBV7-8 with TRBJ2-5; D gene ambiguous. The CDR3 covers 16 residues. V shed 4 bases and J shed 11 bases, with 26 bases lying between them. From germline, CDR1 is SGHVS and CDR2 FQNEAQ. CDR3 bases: TGTGCCAGCAGCTCGCTCGGACGTAGCCCTACCGACTTACAGTACTTC. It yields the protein CASSSLGRSPTDLQYF.